What follows are 4 T cell receptor beta chains derived from one specimen sequenced in a study of Graves' ophthalmopathy and Graves' hyperthyroidism. RNA transcripts were the source from which TCR beta CDR3 regions were amplified. Second-round multiplex PCR followed a first-round RT-PCR using HTBI primers. TCRdb itself ran the multiplex PCR reads through MiXCR, one entry per CDR3 protein. The sample has 150,000 to 200,000 distinct CDR3 sequences; 35% to 45% are singletons. What was sequenced was peripheral blood. Every receptor here comes from a man aged 30 to 39 with Graves' ophthalmopathy.

In this sample, this clonotype turned up once. The V call is TRBV14, the J call TRBJ1-1; D remains ambiguous. CDR1 and CDR2 from the germline V gene are SGHDN and FVKESK. This CDR3 is built from 14 residues. The V gene lost 5 bases and the J gene lost 0 bases, with 10 bases spanning the gap. CDR3 sequence reads: CASSSQRMNTEAFF. CDR3 bases: TGTGCCAGCAGCTCTCAGCGAATGAACACTGAAGCTTTCTTT.

This CDR3 reads CASTARRGNTIYF. The CDR3, as DNA: TGTGCCAGCACCGCGCGAAGGGGAAACACCATATATTTT. This sequence joins TRBV12-3 or TRBV12-4 and TRBJ1-3; D not resolved. Trimming took off 7 bases at V and 4 bases at J, with 11 bases between the two ends. This CDR3 is 13 amino acids long.

This clonotype came up many times. The CDR3, as DNA: TGTGCCAGTGAATTTGGCGCGGGAGAGACCCAGTACTTC. Translating it yields CASEFGAGETQYF. The gene calls are TRBV12-3 or TRBV12-4 and TRBJ2-5; the D gene is possibly TRBD2 (5 bases). Trimming stripped 9 bases from V and 4 bases from J, with 15 bases between. The CDR3 is made up of 13 amino acids.

This clonotype came up many times. The V call is TRBV12-3 or TRBV12-4, the J call TRBJ1-6; 12 bases line up with TRBD1. The ends lost 6 bases at V and 2 bases at J; junction bases unmatched: 11. The CDR3 covers 19 residues. For the CDR3, the DNA is TGTGCCAGCAGCCCCGGGACAGGGGGCGATGGGACCTATAATTCACCCCTCCACTTT. Protein: CASSPGTGGDGTYNSPLHF.